This T cell receptor beta chain was captured in a study of T cells after somatic rescue of genetic block. Germline CDR1 reads SGDLS; CDR2 reads YYNGEE. CDR3 length: 16 residues. Trimming shortened V by 4 bases and J by 6 bases, and 20 bases separated the two germline ends. Generated by immunoSEQ multiplex PCR, the TCRdb table keeps only in-frame clones and is missing some. The data show 13,000 or so clones, 73% seen once. The sequenced material came from peripheral blood mononuclear cells (PBMCs). The rearrangement links TRBV9 to TRBJ2-4, with D uncertain. This sequence originates from a boy aged 10-17 years. The CDR3 nucleotides are TGTGCCAGCAGCAGGGATTCCTTTGTGGCGGCAAACATTCAGTACTTC. Protein sequence: CASSRDSFVAANIQYF.